This T cell receptor beta chain stems from a study of tumor-infiltrating lymphocytes in oesophageal squamous cell carcinoma. TCRdb called the PCR reads again in MiXCR, with one record for every CDR3 protein. The repertoire includes some 14,000 distinct CDR3 sequences, 50% of them detected once, and roughly a sixth sits in the top ten. The CDR3 spans 15 residues. Germline V gene lookup returns CDR1 PRHDT and CDR2 FYEKMQ (reference sequence). Sequencing was done on a sample of esophageal tumor tissue. The chain employs TRBV13 and TRBJ1-6; D could derive from TRBD1 or TRBD2 (5 bases each). The J call could be wrong; TRBJ2-7 is a better fit for the DNA end. The TCR sequence derives from a male donor with esophageal squamous cell carcinoma. CDR3 sequence (DNA): TGTGCCAGCAGCCTCCCGGGACCCGCCGGCTACGAGCAGTACTTC. Encoded protein: CASSLPGPAGYEQYF.